This TCR beta chain derives from a study of T-cell reconstitution after alpha-beta-depleted transplantation in children. It was with unique molecular identifiers that the TCRbeta library was prepared. TCRdb independently ran MiXCR on the PCR reads; one entry per CDR3 protein. The table shows 75,000 to 100,000 distinct CDR3 sequences, with 7.5% to 9.5% occurring only once. This clonotype was seen at least ten times. Germline lookup yields CDR1 SGHRS and CDR2 YFSETQ. V was trimmed by 2 bases and J by 3 bases, leaving 14 bases between them. The CDR3 has 15 residues. Sequencing used PBMCs from the stem cell graft donor, obtained from the stem cell graft. This clonotype originated in a human donor who donated a stem cell graft to a child with congenital amegakaryocytic thrombocytopenia. The J gene is TRBJ1-1, the V gene TRBV5-1; D possibly corresponds to TRBD1 (6 bases). Here the CDR3 reads CASSLVGQSYTEAFF. The CDR3 DNA reads as TGCGCCAGCAGCTTAGTCGGACAGAGCTACACTGAAGCTTTCTTT. The whole variable domain, filled in from reference TRBV5-1 and TRBJ1-1, reads KAGVTQTPRYLIKTRGQQVTLSCSPISGHRSVSWYQQTPGQGLQFLFEYFSETQRNKGNFPGRFSGRQFSNSRSEMNVSTLELGDSALYLCASSLVGQSYTEAFFGQGTRLTVV.